The 19 T cell receptor beta chains in this list originate from one sample, sequenced in a study of shared clonotypes between healthy human individuals. Only in-frame clones appear in the TCRdb table, and some are missing; sequencing was by immunoSEQ multiplex PCR. This sample yields 2 million or so clones, of which about 95% are seen a single time; 0.13% belongs to the top ten. The material sequenced was naive CD4+ T cells sorted from blood. The subset here: CD45RA+ positively selected. These receptors all come from a man aged 18-30 years in good health.

The J gene is TRBJ2-2, the V gene TRBV2; unclear D gene. There are 13 residues in the CDR3. V was shortened by 6 bases and J by 5 bases, with 10 bases between the two germline ends. Germline CDR1 and CDR2: SNHLY and FYNNEI. The CDR3: CASSQEGTGELFF. The CDR3 DNA is TGTGCCAGCAGCCAGGAAGGAACCGGGGAGCTGTTTTTT. Variable domain in full (rest from reference TRBV2 and TRBJ2-2): EPEVTQTPSHQVTQMGQEVILRCVPISNHLYFYWYRQILGQKVEFLVSFYNNEISEKSEIFDDQFSVERPDGSNFTLKIRSTKLEDSAMYFCASSQEGTGELFFGEGSRLTVL.

The rearrangement links TRBV5-4 to TRBJ1-6, with D possibly TRBD1 on 6 matching bases. The CDR3 runs to 15 residues. Trimming took 4 bases from V and 4 from J, leaving 12 bases between them. CDR1 is SGHNT, CDR2 YYREEE, per germline (reference sequence). The CDR3 reads CASSKWTAYNSPLHF. The CDR3 nucleotides are TGTGCCAGCAGCAAGTGGACAGCGTATAATTCACCCCTCCACTTT.

On this clone: Other DNA sequences in this sample translate to the same CDR3. The chain recombines TRBV10-3 with TRBJ2-7; 10 nucleotides match TRBD1. The V gene's germline CDR1 is ENHRY and CDR2 SYGVKD. The CDR3 totals 11 residues. The CDR3: CAMGQGNEQYF. CDR3 nucleotides: TGTGCAATGGGACAGGGGAATGAGCAGTACTTC.

The chain combines TRBV5-1 with TRBJ1-1; D unclear. Germline V gene lookup returns CDR1 SGHRS and CDR2 YFSETQ. With 3 bases removed from V and 4 bases from J, the gap between germline ends came to 16 bases. The CDR3 length is 15 residues. CDR3 in DNA: TGCGCCAGCAGCTCCCGAGGAGGAGGGAGCACTGAAGCTTTCTTT. Amino acid sequence: CASSSRGGGSTEAFF.

The chain couples TRBV5-1 to TRBJ1-1; D is undetermined. CDR3 length: 13 amino acids. The V gene's germline CDR1 is SGHRS and CDR2 YFSETQ. V lost 0 bases and J 3 bases, leaving 6 bases between the germline ends. The CDR3 sequence is CASSLVVYTEAFF. In DNA form, the CDR3 reads TGCGCCAGCAGCTTGGTGGTTTACACTGAAGCTTTCTTT.

This clone occurred once. The V call is TRBV10-3, the J call TRBJ1-6; D is possibly TRBD1 (5 bases). This CDR3 comprises 15 residues. Germline V lookup: CDR1 ENHRY, CDR2 SYGVKD. Trimming cost V 4 bases and J 2 bases, with 9 bases left between them. CDR3 in DNA: TGTGCCATCAGTGGGCAGGGCGCCTATAATTCACCCCTCCACTTT. Its translation: CAISGQGAYNSPLHF.

The chain recombines TRBV7-9 with TRBJ2-7, with D possibly being TRBD1 or TRBD2 (5 bases each). Between the trimmed V and J ends, which lost 4 bases and 2 bases, there was a span of 15 bases. CDR1 is SEHNR, CDR2 FQNEAQ, per germline (reference sequence). The CDR3 loop spans 15 amino acids. CDR3 in amino acids: CASSSLSQGPYEQYF. The CDR3 DNA sequence: TGTGCCAGCAGCTCGCTGTCCCAGGGACCCTACGAGCAGTACTTC.

On this clone: The same CDR3 arises from other DNA sequences in this sample as well. This chain links TRBV5-1 with TRBJ2-3; 8 positions match TRBD1. The CDR3 contains 15 residues. Unmatched junction bases numbered 5, after V lost 4 bases and J lost 1 base. The V gene's germline CDR1 is SGHRS and CDR2 YFSETQ. The CDR3 is CASSLGTGRTDTQYF. In DNA, the CDR3 is TGCGCCAGCAGCCTAGGGACAGGTCGCACAGATACGCAGTATTTT.

The chain recombines TRBV7-3 with TRBJ2-3; D may be TRBD2 (6 bases). V was pared by 2 bases and J by 0 bases, with 9 bases between. Per the germline V gene, CDR1 is SGHTA and CDR2 is FQGTGA. The CDR3 extends over 15 amino acids. The CDR3 here is CASSLRGASTDTQYF. Written as DNA, the CDR3 is TGTGCCAGCAGCTTACGCGGGGCCAGCACAGATACGCAGTATTTT. Based on the CDR3 plus reference TRBV7-3 and TRBJ2-3, the full variable domain is GAGVSQTPSNKVTEKGKYVELRCDPISGHTALYWYRQSLGQGPEFLIYFQGTGAADDSGLPNDRFFAVRPEGSVSTLKIQRTERGDSAVYLCASSLRGASTDTQYFGPGTRLTVL.

The V call is TRBV29-1, the J call TRBJ2-5, with D possibly matching TRBD1 (5 bases). This CDR3 spans 14 amino acids. Per the germline V gene, CDR1 is SQVTM and CDR2 is ANQGSEA. V was shortened by 8 bases and J by 2 bases, with 18 bases between the two germline ends. CDR3 coding DNA: TGCAGCACCGTGGACATTCTTTTACAAGAGACCCAGTACTTC. Translated: CSTVDILLQETQYF. Variable domain in full (rest from reference TRBV29-1 and TRBJ2-5): SAVISQKPSRDICQRGTSLTIQCQVDSQVTMMFWYRQQPGQSLTLIATANQGSEATYESGFVIDKFPISRPNLTFSTLTVSNMSPEDSSIYLCSTVDILLQETQYFGPGTRLLVL.

The chain carries TRBV7-9 and TRBJ2-3, with 8 bases lining up with TRBD2. This CDR3 is built from 18 residues. V shed 3 bases, J shed 0 bases, and the junction held 11 bases outside the gene matches. Germline V gene data show CDR1 as SEHNR and CDR2 as FQNEAQ (reference sequence). The CDR3 spells CASSFPPGAGGSTDTQYF. CDR3 nucleotides: TGTGCCAGCAGCTTCCCCCCGGGGGCGGGGGGAAGCACAGATACGCAGTATTTT.

This clone was observed a single time. The V and J genes are TRBV7-9 and TRBJ1-2; possibly TRBD1 for D (5 bases). CDR1 and CDR2 (germline): SEHNR, FQNEAQ (reference sequence). The CDR3 has 14 residues. The ends were cut back, 5 bases at V and 2 bases at J, with 12 bases in the middle. CDR3 residues: CASSPPRDNYGYTF. CDR3 nucleotide sequence: TGTGCCAGCAGCCCCCCCCGGGACAACTATGGCTACACCTTC.

The V and J genes are TRBV4-3 and TRBJ1-4; TRBD1 agrees at 8 bases. This CDR3 is 16 amino acids long. From germline, CDR1 is LGHNA and CDR2 YSLEER. Trimming removed 4 bases from V and 2 bases from J; junction bases left unmatched: 6. The DNA of the CDR3 is TGCGCCAGCAGCCGTGGACAGGGTACTACTAATGAAAAACTGTTTTTT. Its protein is CASSRGQGTTNEKLFF.

In its sample, this clone was seen once. The chain combines TRBV2 with TRBJ1-5; no definite D call. Deletions cut 6 bases from V and 0 bases from J, with 6 bases between. The CDR3 sequence is 13 residues long. In germline, CDR1 is SNHLY, CDR2 FYNNEI. The CDR3 coding sequence is TGTGCCAGCAGCTCATTTAGCAATCAGCCCCAGCATTTT. Encoded protein: CASSSFSNQPQHF.

The chain links TRBV30 to TRBJ1-1, with 7 bases that match TRBD1. Germline CDR1 is GTSNPN and CDR2 is SVGIG (reference sequence). This CDR3 comprises 12 residues. The junction had 2 bases not matched to a gene; V was cut back by 3 bases and J by 4 bases. In DNA, the CDR3 is TGTGCCTGGAGAGGACAGGCCACTGAAGCTTTCTTT. Its protein is CAWRGQATEAFF. The variable domain in full, with the rest retrieved from reference TRBV30 and TRBJ1-1, is SQTIHQWPATLVQPVGSPLSLECTVEGTSNPNLYWYRQAAGRGLQLLFYSVGIGQISSEVPQNLSASRPQDRQFILSSKKLLLSDSGFYLCAWRGQATEAFFGQGTRLTVV.

V is TRBV11-3 and J is TRBJ2-3; 7 positions agree with TRBD2. The CDR3 is 14 amino acids. Germline CDR1 SGHNT, CDR2 YENEEA. Trimming removed 5 bases from V and 8 bases from J; junction bases left unmatched: 10. The CDR3 DNA follows: TGTGCCAGCAGCCTGGATAGGGCTAGCGGTACGCAGTATTTT. Encoded protein: CASSLDRASGTQYF.

The chain combines TRBV10-3 with TRBJ1-2; D unresolved. Trimming took 3 bases from V and 13 from J, leaving 15 bases between them. Germline-derived CDR1 and CDR2 are ENHRY and SYGVKD. CDR3 length: 12 residues. CDR3 in DNA: TGTGCCATCAGTGAATTCGGGAGCCTTTCCACCTTC. Amino acids: CAISEFGSLSTF.

The chain carries TRBV4-1 and TRBJ2-1; TRBD1 might be the D (6 bases). Germline V lookup: CDR1 MGHRA, CDR2 YSYEKL. The CDR3 has 18 residues. V lost 0 bases to trimming and J lost 1 base, with 16 bases between them. The CDR3 protein is CASSQDLTQGRSYNEQFF. CDR3 sequence (DNA): TGCGCCAGCAGCCAAGATCTAACACAGGGAAGGTCCTACAATGAGCAGTTCTTC.

This clone appeared a single time. This rearrangement joins TRBV7-8 to TRBJ2-1; TRBD1 matches at 8 bases. CDR3 size: 16 residues. Per germline, CDR1 SGHVS and CDR2 FQNEAQ. J was trimmed by 0 bases and V by 5 bases; bases with no gene match: 6. The CDR3 region has the DNA TGTGCCAGCAGCCGTGACAGGGGAAACTCCTACAATGAGCAGTTCTTC. Translation: CASSRDRGNSYNEQFF.